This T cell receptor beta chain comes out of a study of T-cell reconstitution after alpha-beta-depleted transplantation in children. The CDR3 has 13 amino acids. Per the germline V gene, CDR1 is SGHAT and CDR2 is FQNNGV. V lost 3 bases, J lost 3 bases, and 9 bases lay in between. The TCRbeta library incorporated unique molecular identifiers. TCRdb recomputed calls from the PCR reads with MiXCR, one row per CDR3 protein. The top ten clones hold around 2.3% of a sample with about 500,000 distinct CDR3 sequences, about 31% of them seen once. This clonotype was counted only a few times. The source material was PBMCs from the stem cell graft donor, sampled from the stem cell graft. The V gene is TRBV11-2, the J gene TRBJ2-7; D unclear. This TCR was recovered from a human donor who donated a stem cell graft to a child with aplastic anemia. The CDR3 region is CASSLGSLYEQYF. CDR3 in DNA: TGTGCCAGCAGCTTGGGTTCACTCTACGAGCAGTACTTC. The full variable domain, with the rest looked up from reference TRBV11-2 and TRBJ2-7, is EAGVAQSPRYKIIEKRQSVAFWCNPISGHATLYWYQQILGQGPKLLIQFQNNGVVDDSQLPKDRFSAERLKGVDSTLKIQPAKLEDSAVYLCASSLGSLYEQYFGPGTRLTVT.